The text below deals with one T cell receptor (beta chain). This CDR3 comprises 17 residues. Germline V CDR1 and CDR2: LNHDA, SQIVND (reference sequence). The V and J ends lost 7 bases and 4 bases, in that order; junction bases with no gene match: 12. In the original analysis: Reference gene primer amplification in the assay estimated nucleated cell counts. The table came from immunoSEQ multiplex PCR; TCRdb's copy has only in-frame clones and leaves some out. The V and J calls and the clone size are those of that table, but D and trimming were determined from the DNA. The data hold about 330,000 clones, with 88% observed a single time. The sample comes from a study of blood T cell repertoires in COVID-19. Study context: Acute-phase and convalescent COVID-19 samples originated in the United States, Italy and Spain. In each case, the material was cDNA or gDNA derived from T cells, B-cell-depleted T cells, or PBMCs.

The specimen was peripheral blood. The chain carries TRBV19 and TRBJ2-6, with 8 bases lining up with TRBD1. The clonotype was recovered from a woman aged 50 to 60 with active or convalescent COVID-19. CDR3 loop: CASTSGAGGNGANVLTF. CDR3 in DNA: TGTGCCAGTACCTCAGGGGCAGGGGGCAACGGGGCCAACGTCCTGACTTTC.